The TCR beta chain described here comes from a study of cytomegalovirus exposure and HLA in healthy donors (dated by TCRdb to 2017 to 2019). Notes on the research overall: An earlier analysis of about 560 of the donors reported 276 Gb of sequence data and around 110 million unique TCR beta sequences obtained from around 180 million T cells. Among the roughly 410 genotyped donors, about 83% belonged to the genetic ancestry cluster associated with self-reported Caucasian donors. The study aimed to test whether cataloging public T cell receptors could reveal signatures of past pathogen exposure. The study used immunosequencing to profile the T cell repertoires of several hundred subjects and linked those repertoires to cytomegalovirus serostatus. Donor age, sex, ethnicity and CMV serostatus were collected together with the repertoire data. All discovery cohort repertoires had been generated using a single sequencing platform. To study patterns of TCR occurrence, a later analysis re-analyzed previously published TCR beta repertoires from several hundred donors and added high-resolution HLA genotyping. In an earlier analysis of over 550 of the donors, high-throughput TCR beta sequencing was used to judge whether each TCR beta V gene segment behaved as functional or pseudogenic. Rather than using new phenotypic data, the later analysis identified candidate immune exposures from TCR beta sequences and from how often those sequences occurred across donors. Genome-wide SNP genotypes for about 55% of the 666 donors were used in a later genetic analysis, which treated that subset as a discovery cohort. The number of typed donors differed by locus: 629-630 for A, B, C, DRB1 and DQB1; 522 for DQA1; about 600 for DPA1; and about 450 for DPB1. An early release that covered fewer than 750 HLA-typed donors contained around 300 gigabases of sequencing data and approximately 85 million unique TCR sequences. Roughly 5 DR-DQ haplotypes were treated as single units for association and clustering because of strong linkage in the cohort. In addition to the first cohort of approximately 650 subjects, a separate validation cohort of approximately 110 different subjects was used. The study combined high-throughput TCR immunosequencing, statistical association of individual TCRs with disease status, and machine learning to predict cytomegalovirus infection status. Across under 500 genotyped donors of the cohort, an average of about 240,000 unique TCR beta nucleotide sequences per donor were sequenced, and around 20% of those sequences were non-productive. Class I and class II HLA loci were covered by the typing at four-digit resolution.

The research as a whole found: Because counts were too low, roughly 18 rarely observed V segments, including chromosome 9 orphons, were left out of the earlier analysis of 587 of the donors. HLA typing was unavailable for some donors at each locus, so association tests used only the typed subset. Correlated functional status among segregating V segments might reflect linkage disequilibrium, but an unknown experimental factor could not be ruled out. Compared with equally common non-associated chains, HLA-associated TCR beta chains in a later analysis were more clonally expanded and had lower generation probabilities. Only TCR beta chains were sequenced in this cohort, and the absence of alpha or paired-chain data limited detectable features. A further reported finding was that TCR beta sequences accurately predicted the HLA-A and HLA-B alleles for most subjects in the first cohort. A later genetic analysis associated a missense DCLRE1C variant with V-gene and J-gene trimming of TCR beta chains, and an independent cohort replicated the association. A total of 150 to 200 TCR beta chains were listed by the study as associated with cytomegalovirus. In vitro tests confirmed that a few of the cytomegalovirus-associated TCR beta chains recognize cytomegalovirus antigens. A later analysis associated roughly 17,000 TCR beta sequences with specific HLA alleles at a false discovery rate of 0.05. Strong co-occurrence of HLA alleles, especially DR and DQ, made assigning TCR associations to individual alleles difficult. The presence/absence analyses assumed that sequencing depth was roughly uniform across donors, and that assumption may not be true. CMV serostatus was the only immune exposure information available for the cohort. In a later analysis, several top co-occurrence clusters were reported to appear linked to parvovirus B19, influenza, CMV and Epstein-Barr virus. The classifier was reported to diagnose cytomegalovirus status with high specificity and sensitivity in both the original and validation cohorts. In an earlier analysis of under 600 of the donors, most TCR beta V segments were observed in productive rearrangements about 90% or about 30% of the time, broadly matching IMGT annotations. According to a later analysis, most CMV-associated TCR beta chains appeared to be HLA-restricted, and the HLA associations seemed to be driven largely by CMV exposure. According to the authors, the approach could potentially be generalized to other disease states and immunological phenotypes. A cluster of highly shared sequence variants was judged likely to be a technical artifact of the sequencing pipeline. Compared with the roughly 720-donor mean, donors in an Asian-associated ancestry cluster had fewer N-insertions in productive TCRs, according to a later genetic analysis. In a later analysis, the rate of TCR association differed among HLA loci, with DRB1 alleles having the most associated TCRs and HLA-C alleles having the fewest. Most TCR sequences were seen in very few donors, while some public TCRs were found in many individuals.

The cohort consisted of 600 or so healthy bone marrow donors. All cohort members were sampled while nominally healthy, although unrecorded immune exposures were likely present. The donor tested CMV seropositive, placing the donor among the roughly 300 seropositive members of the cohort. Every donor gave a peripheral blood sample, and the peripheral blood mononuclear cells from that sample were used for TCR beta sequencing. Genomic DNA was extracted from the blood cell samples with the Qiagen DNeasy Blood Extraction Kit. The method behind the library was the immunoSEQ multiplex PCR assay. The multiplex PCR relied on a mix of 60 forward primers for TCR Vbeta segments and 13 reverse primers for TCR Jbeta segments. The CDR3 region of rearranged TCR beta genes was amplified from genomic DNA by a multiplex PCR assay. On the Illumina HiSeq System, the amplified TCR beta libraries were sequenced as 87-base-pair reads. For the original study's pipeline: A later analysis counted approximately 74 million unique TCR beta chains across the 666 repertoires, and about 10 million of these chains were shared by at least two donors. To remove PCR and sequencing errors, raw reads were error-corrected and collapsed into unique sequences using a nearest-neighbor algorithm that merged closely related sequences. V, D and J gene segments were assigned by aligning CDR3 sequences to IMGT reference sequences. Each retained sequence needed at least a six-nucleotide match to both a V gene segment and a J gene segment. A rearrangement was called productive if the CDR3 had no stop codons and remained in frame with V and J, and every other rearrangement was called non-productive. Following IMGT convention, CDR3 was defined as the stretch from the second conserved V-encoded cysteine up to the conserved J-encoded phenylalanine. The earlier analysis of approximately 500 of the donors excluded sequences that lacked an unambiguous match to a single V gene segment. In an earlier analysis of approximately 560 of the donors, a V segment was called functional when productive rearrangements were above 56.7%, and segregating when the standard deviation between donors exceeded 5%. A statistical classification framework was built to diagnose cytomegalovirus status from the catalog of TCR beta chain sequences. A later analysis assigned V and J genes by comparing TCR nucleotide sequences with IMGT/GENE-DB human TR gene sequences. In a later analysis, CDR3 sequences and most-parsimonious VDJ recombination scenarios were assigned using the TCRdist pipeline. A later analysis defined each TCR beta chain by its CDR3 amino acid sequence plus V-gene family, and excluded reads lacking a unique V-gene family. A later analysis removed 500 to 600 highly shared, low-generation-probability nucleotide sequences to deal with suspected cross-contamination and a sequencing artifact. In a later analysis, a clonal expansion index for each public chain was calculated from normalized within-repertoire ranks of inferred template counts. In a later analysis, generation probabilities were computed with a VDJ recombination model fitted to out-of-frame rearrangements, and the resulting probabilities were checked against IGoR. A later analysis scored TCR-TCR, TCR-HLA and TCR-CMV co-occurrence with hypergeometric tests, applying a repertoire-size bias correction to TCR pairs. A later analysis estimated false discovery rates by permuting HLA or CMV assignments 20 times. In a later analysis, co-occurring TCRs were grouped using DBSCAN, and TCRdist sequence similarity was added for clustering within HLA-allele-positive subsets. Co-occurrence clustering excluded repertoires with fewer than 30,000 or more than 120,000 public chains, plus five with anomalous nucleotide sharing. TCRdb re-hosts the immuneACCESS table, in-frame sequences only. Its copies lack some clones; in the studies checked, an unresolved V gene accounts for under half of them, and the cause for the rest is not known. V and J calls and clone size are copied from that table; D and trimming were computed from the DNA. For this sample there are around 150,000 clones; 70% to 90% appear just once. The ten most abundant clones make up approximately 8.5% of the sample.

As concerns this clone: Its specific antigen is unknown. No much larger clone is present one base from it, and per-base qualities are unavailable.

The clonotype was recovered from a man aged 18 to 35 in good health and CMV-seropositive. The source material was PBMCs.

The CDR3 in this case is CASSPLQGANEQYF. The DNA sequence is given as TGTGCCAGCTCACCTTTGCAGGGGGCCAACGAGCAGTACTTC. The chain joins TRBV18 to TRBJ2-5, and 8 junctional nucleotides match TRBD1. The J call could be wrong; TRBJ2-7 is a better fit for the DNA end. The CDR1 and CDR2 encoded by the germline V gene are KGHSH and LQKENI. From the cysteine up to the phenylalanine, the CDR3 has a length of 14 residues. The CDR3 DNA has 42 bases and is translated from base 1.